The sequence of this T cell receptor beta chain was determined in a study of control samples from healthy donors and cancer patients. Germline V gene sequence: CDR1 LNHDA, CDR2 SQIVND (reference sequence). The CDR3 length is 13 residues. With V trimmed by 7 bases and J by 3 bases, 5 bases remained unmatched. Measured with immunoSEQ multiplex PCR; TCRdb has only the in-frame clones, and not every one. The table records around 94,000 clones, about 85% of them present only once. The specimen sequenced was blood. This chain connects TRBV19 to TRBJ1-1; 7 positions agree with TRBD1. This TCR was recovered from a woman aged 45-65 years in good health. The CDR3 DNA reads TGTGCCAGTAAGGATCAGGGGGACACTGAAGCTTTCTTT. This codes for CASKDQGDTEAFF.